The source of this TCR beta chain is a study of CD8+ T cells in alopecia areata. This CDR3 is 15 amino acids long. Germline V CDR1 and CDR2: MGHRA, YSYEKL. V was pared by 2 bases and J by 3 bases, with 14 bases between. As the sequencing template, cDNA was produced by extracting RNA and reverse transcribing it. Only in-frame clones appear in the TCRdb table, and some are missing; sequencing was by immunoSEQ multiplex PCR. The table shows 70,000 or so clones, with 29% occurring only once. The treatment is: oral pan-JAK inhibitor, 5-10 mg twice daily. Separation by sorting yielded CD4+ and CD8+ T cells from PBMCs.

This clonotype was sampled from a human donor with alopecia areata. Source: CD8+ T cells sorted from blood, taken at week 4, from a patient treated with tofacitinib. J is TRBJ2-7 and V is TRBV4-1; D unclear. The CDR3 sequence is CASSQTGQSVYEQYF. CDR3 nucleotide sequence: TGCGCCAGCAGCCAAACCGGCCAATCGGTCTACGAGCAGTACTTC.